This T cell receptor beta chain is drawn from a study of neurological immune-mediated disorders. General study results and limits: Neither clinical nor MRI features showed any association with the multiple sclerosis repertoire cluster, and the authors stated that larger cohorts are needed.

TCRdb reprocessed the 5' RACE reads via MiXCR and lists one record per CDR3 protein. The table has 45,000 to 55,000 distinct CDR3 sequences, just under 6% seen once. Trimming took off 7 bases at V and 4 bases at J, with 20 bases between the two ends. Germline V gene sequence: CDR1 LNHDA, CDR2 SQIVND (reference sequence). The CDR3 is 16 amino acids. This clonotype has more than one count but fewer than ten. Its antigen is unknown. The sequence was obtained from a woman between 18 and 29 years old with multiple sclerosis. Sequenced material: CD4+ T cells from blood. This chain uses TRBV19 with TRBJ2-1; D is unclear. CDR3 nucleotide sequence: TGTGCCAGTACCCCAAGGAAGTCCCGAGGATACAATGAGCAGTTCTTC. Translated, it gives CASTPRKSRGYNEQFF.